The 21 T cell receptor beta chains in this list originate from one sample, sequenced in a study of T cell repertoires in cytomegalovirus infection. TCRdb reprocessed the reads via MiXCR and lists one record per CDR3 protein. The sample carries some 800,000 distinct CDR3 sequences, approximately 32% recorded once. What these receptors recognize is not known. Sample: cultured CD8+ T cells from PBMCs, taken from culture after CMV antigen stimulation. The source is a human donor in good health (CMV status not recorded). Some clones in this sample may be carry-over from other donors' samples.

Remarks on this clonotype: At one of its ends the junction is not consistent with the germline gene, which may arise from a read error. V and J are TRBV7-7 and TRBJ2-1, with D possibly TRBD2 on 5 matching bases. The germline V gene has CDR1 SSHAT and CDR2 FNYEAQ (reference sequence). CDR3 length equals 16 residues. In DNA, the CDR3 is TGTGCTAGCAGCTTAGGACTGTTTAGCTCCTACAATGAGCAGTTCTTC. Protein sequence: CASSLGLFSSYNEQFF.

Many counts were recorded for this clonotype. V gene TRBV7-8 combines with J gene TRBJ2-5; D is ambiguous. This CDR3 has 13 residues. Germline V gene data show CDR1 as SGHVS and CDR2 as FQNEAQ. Trimming stripped 1 base from V and 3 bases from J, with 6 bases between. The CDR3 loop reads CASSLDGEETQYF. CDR3 in DNA: TGTGCCAGCAGCTTAGATGGCGAAGAGACCCAGTACTTC.

The chain couples TRBV6-6 to TRBJ1-4; 9 bases are a match to TRBD1. Germline CDR1 is MNHNY and CDR2 is SVGAGI (reference sequence). The V segment lost 5 bases and the J segment 7 bases; nucleotides outside the gene matches: 5. The CDR3 has 14 residues. The CDR3 DNA is TGTGCCAGCAGTCGACAGGGGGTTCGTGAAAAACTGTTTTTT. This codes for CASSRQGVREKLFF.

This clonotype was seen more than once but under ten times. This chain connects TRBV7-9 to TRBJ1-4, with 9 bases matching TRBD1. V lost 3 bases and J lost 7; bases outside the gene matches: 6. The CDR3 extends over 15 amino acids. Germline CDR1 SEHNR, CDR2 FQNEAQ (reference sequence). CDR3 sequence reads: CASSFSGTGSEKLFF. For the CDR3, the DNA is TGTGCCAGCAGCTTTTCCGGGACAGGGAGTGAAAAACTGTTTTTT.

This chain connects TRBV27 to TRBJ2-7; D is unresolved. There are 14 residues in the CDR3. V lost 4 bases, J lost 2 bases, and 12 bases lay in between. The germline V gene encodes CDR1 MNHEY and CDR2 SMNVEV (reference sequence). The CDR3 is CASSSSDGPYEQYF. CDR3 coding DNA: TGTGCCAGCAGTTCATCCGACGGTCCCTACGAGCAGTACTTC.

This clonotype was counted only a few times. The chain joins TRBV9 to TRBJ1-3; unclear D gene. The CDR3 loop spans 12 amino acids. V lost 6 bases and J 4 bases, leaving 8 bases between the germline ends. The germline V gene has CDR1 SGDLS and CDR2 YYNGEE. The CDR3 spells CASIPSGNTIYF. In nucleotides, the CDR3 is TGTGCCAGCATTCCCTCGGGAAACACCATATATTTT.

This clonotype was observed a few times. The chain carries TRBV6-1 and TRBJ2-1; 10 bases align to TRBD2. V was pared by 5 bases and J by 9 bases, with 7 bases of the junction left unmatched. This CDR3 comprises 14 residues. Germline V gene sequence: CDR1 MNHNS, CDR2 SASEGT. The CDR3 DNA is TGTGCCAGCAGTTACAGCGGGGGGGCCAGTGAGCAGTTCTTC. It codes for CASSYSGGASEQFF.

This clonotype has ten or more counts. The V gene is TRBV12-3 or TRBV12-4, the J gene TRBJ2-1; 8 bases align to TRBD1. With V trimmed by 6 bases and J by 4 bases, 14 bases remained unmatched. The CDR3 covers 17 residues. The DNA for the CDR3 is TGTGCCAGCAGCCGCGGGACAGGCACTGTTATTTACAATGAGCAGTTCTTC. Its translation is CASSRGTGTVIYNEQFF.

The chain has TRBV6-2 or TRBV6-3 and TRBJ2-7, with D unclear. This CDR3 region has 13 residues. V lost 2 bases and J 3 bases, leaving 8 bases between the germline ends. The germline gives CDR1 MNHEY, CDR2 SVGEGT. The CDR3 coding sequence is TGTGCCAGCAGTTACGGACGGCTCTACGAGCAGTACTTC. Translating gives CASSYGRLYEQYF.

The sample holds a few counts of this clonotype. The chain carries TRBV7-6 and TRBJ2-7; tentatively, D is TRBD1 (5 bases). Trimming removed 4 bases from V and 0 bases from J, with 16 bases in between. This CDR3 comprises 16 residues. In germline, CDR1 is SGHVS, CDR2 FNYEAQ. CDR3 nucleotides: TGTGCCAGCAGCTCCCCGCCAGACAGATCCTCCTACGAGCAGTACTTC. This sequence encodes CASSSPPDRSSYEQYF.

The V and J genes are TRBV28 and TRBJ1-2; the D is unclear. Between the trimmed V and J ends, which lost 3 bases and 8 bases, there was a span of 19 bases. The CDR3 has 15 amino acids. The V gene's germline CDR1 is MDHEN and CDR2 SYDVKM. For the CDR3, the DNA is TGTGCCAGCAGTTTGCTCGGGGAGACGGTCCGGGGCTACACCTTC. It translates to CASSLLGETVRGYTF.

The chain employs TRBV2 and TRBJ1-2; 7 bases are a match to TRBD1. Germline assignment: CDR1 SNHLY and CDR2 FYNNEI. Trimming took 4 bases from V and 6 from J; bases not matched to a gene: 11. The length of the CDR3 is 15 residues. CDR3 region: CASSGGRGGRDGYTF. The CDR3 DNA is TGTGCCAGCAGTGGGGGTCGAGGGGGCAGAGATGGCTACACCTTC. Full variable domain (outside the CDR3, taken from reference TRBV2 and TRBJ1-2): EPEVTQTPSHQVTQMGQEVILRCVPISNHLYFYWYRQILGQKVEFLVSFYNNEISEKSEIFDDQFSVERPDGSNFTLKIRSTKLEDSAMYFCASSGGRGGRDGYTFGSGTRLTVV.

The gene calls are TRBV27 and TRBJ2-1; 8 bases align to TRBD1. Germline values: CDR1 MNHEY, CDR2 SMNVEV (reference sequence). The CDR3 loop spans 16 amino acids. Trimming cost V 5 bases and J 4 bases; bases outside gene matches: 10. The CDR3 DNA sequence: TGTGCCAGCAGTGCAGGGACAGGACGATTGTACAATGAGCAGTTCTTC. Encoded protein: CASSAGTGRLYNEQFF.

The CDR3 loop reads CASSFPPDNEQFF. The CDR3 nucleotides read TGTGCCAGCAGTTTTCCCCCCGACAATGAGCAGTTCTTC. V is TRBV12-3 or TRBV12-4 and J is TRBJ2-1, with D unresolved. With 3 bases removed from V and 5 bases from J, the gap between germline ends came to 8 bases. The CDR3 runs to 13 residues.

The rearrangement joins TRBV4-1 to TRBJ2-2, with 10 bases fitting TRBD1. Germline CDR1 and CDR2: MGHRA and YSYEKL. The CDR3 is made up of 15 amino acids. V shed 1 base and J 6 bases; nucleotides not matched to a gene: 2. The CDR3 spells CASSQAGTGAGELFF. The CDR3 coding sequence is TGCGCCAGCAGCCAAGCCGGGACAGGGGCCGGGGAGCTGTTTTTT.

This clonotype was observed many times. The genes are TRBV7-2 and TRBJ2-3, with 11 bases lining up with TRBD2. Germline CDR1 is SGHTA and CDR2 is FQGNSA. Germline trimming cut 6 bases from V and 3 bases from J; bases unmatched to any gene: 23. The CDR3 sequence is 21 residues long. The CDR3 spells CASSPGRGLIAGGPVTDTQYF. As DNA, the CDR3 is TGTGCCAGCAGTCCCGGTAGGGGACTTATAGCGGGGGGGCCAGTAACAGATACGCAGTATTTT. The entire variable domain, with the rest obtained from reference TRBV7-2 and TRBJ2-3, is as follows: GAGVSQSPSNKVTEKGKDVELRCDPISGHTALYWYRQSLGQGLEFLIYFQGNSAPDKSGLPSDRFSAERTGGSVSTLTIQRTQQEDSAVYLCASSPGRGLIAGGPVTDTQYFGPGTRLTVL.

Here the CDR3 DNA reads TGTGCCAGCAGAGACCCAGAAGCTTTCTTT. This translates into CASRDPEAFF. The rearrangement uses TRBV2 and TRBJ1-1; D is undetermined. V was trimmed by 6 bases and J by 8 bases, leaving 7 bases between them. The length of the CDR3 is 10 residues. Germline loops: CDR1 SNHLY, CDR2 FYNNEI.

This clonotype was seen only a few times. The chain has TRBV19 and TRBJ2-7, with 9 bases fitting TRBD1. The CDR3 consists of 13 residues. Germline V gene sequence: CDR1 LNHDA, CDR2 SQIVND (reference sequence). J lost 2 bases, V lost 10 bases, and 6 bases had no gene match. Here the CDR3 reads CATSRDRAYEQYF. CDR3 in DNA: TGTGCCACTTCCCGGGACAGGGCCTACGAGCAGTACTTC.

The chain employs TRBV14 and TRBJ2-7; the D gene is possibly TRBD2 (5 bases). The CDR3 runs 15 residues. Deletions cut 0 bases from V and 2 bases from J, with 11 bases between. Germline CDR1 reads SGHDN; CDR2 reads FVKESK. CDR3 bases: TGTGCCAGCAGCCAAGACTCGGGGTTACCCTACGAGCAGTACTTC. This codes for CASSQDSGLPYEQYF.

This clonotype was recorded a few times. This sequence joins TRBV20-1 and TRBJ2-5, with 8 bases matching TRBD2. V lost 3 bases and J lost 5; bases outside the gene matches: 26. Germline values: CDR1 DFQATT, CDR2 SNEGSKA (reference sequence). CDR3 length: 20 residues. The CDR3 DNA reads as TGCAGTGCTAGGGAGCGCCTTAGTGGCGGGGGGCCGGAGTTCGGCGAGACCCAGTACTTC. Translated: CSARERLSGGGPEFGETQYF.

The chain employs TRBV10-3 and TRBJ2-1; D might be TRBD2 (7 bases). Trimming cost V 0 bases and J 7 bases, with 13 bases left between them. There are 15 residues in the CDR3. In germline, CDR1 is ENHRY, CDR2 SYGVKD. Here the CDR3 DNA reads TGTGCCATCAGTGAGTCGGGGGGGGCCCCTAATGAGCAGTTCTTC. Protein: CAISESGGAPNEQFF.